This TCR beta chain derives from a study of cytomegalovirus exposure and HLA in healthy donors. Study-level background: A subsequent analysis reported that the 120 validation repertoires were produced on the same platform that had also been used for the roughly 670 first-cohort repertoires. Study outcomes and limitations: According to the study, about 180 TCR beta chains were cytomegalovirus-associated. With high specificity and sensitivity, the classifier reportedly diagnosed cytomegalovirus status.

The roughly 120-subject validation cohort, separate from the roughly 670-subject first cohort, included the donors. Comment on this clone: Antigen unknown.

TCRdb keeps only in-frame clones here, not all; method: immunoSEQ multiplex PCR. Among roughly 60,000 clones listed, 92% were seen once. The clonotype comes from a woman aged 18-29 years in good health and CMV-seronegative. Sequenced sample: PBMCs.

CDR3 sequence: CASSGGPGANYGYTF. In DNA form, the CDR3 reads TGTGCCAGCAGCGGCGGGCCGGGGGCTAACTATGGCTACACCTTC. This chain joins TRBV9 and TRBJ1-2; D is possibly TRBD1 (5 bases). Trimming shortened V by 3 bases and J by 0 bases, and 12 bases separated the two germline ends. This CDR3 has 15 amino acids. The germline gives CDR1 SGDLS, CDR2 YYNGEE.